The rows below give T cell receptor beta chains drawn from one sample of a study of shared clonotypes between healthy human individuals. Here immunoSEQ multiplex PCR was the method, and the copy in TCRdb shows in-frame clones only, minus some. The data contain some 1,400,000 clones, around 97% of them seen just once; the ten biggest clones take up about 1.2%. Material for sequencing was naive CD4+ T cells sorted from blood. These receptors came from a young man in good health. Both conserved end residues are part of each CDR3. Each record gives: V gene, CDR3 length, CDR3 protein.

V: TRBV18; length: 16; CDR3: CASSPLDGWGLNGYTF
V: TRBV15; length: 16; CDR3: CATSRFGRGIGGELFF
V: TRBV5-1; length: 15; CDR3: CASSLAGVQNTEAFF
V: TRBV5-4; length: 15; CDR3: CASSIGQASGNTIYF
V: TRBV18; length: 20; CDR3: CASSPIFGGGSGLNTGELFF
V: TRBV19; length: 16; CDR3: CASSRTSGGNQETQYF
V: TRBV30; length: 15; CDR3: CAWNELAGVRNEQFF
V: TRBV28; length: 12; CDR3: CASSSGSREQFF
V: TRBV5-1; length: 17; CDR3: CASSLDPLRRREETQYF
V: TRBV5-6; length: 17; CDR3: CASSLFFLAGVTETQYF
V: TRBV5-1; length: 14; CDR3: CASSPGQGSYEQYF
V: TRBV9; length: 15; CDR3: CASSPGLAGIGELFF
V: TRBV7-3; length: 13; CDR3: CASSLGQGEKLFF
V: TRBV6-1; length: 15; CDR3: CASKRVILLGNTQYF
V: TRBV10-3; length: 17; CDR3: CAISESQEGRKSYEQYF
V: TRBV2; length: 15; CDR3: CASRATSGRYNEQFF
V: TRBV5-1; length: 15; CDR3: CASKRGGTEHNEQFF
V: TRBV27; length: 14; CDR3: CASTSPGLGYEQYF
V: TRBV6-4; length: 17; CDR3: CASSDSKGTGPYYEQYF
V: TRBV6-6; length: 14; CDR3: CASQGQLFDTEAFF
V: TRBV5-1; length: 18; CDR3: CASSTGLAGGRRTGELFF
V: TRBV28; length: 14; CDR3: CASSFWDQGREQYF
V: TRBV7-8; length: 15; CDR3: CASSLGPRGNQPQHF
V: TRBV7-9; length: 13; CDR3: CASSLHGVTEAFF